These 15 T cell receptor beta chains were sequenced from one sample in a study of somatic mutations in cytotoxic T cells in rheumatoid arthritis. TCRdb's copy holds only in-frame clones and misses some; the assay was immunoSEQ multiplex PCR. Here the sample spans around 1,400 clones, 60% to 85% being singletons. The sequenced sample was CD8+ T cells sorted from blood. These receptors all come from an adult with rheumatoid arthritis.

The DNA of the CDR3 is TGTGCCAGCGTCGGTGCGGAGCGTGGCTACACCTTC. It translates to CASVGAERGYTF. The chain couples TRBV9 to TRBJ1-2; no firm D call. Germline lookup yields CDR1 SGDLS and CDR2 YYNGEE. V was clipped by 7 bases and J by 7 bases, with 14 bases between them. This CDR3 is 12 amino acids long. The full variable domain, rest sourced from reference TRBV9 and TRBJ1-2, is DSGVTQTPKHLITATGQRVTLRCSPRSGDLSVYWYQQSLDQGLQFLIQYYNGEERAKGNILERFSAQQFPDLHSELNLSSLELGDSALYFCASVGAERGYTFGSGTRLTVV.

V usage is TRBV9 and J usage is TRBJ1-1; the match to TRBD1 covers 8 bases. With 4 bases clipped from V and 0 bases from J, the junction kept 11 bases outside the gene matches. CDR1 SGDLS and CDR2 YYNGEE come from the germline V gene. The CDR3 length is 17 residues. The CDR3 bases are TGTGCCAGCAGCCCAACCCCCGGGACAGGCATGAACACTGAAGCTTTCTTT. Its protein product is CASSPTPGTGMNTEAFF. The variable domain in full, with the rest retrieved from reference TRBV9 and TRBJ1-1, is DSGVTQTPKHLITATGQRVTLRCSPRSGDLSVYWYQQSLDQGLQFLIQYYNGEERAKGNILERFSAQQFPDLHSELNLSSLELGDSALYFCASSPTPGTGMNTEAFFGQGTRLTVV.

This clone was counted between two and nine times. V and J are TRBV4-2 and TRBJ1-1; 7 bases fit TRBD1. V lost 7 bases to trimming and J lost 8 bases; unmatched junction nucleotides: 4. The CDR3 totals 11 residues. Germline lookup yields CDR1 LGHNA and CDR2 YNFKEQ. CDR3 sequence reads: CASTATGEAFF. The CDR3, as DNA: TGTGCCAGCACCGCGACAGGGGAAGCTTTCTTT.

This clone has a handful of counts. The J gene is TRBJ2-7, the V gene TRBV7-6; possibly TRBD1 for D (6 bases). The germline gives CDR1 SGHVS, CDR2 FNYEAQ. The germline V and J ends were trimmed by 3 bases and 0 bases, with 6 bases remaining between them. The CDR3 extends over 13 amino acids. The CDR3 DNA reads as TGTGCCAGCAGCTTGGGGGCCTCCTACGAGCAGTACTTC. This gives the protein CASSLGASYEQYF.

For the CDR3, the DNA is TGTGCCAGCAGTGAAACTGGGGTAGCTAACTATGGCTACACCTTC. Translated: CASSETGVANYGYTF. The chain carries TRBV2 and TRBJ1-2; unclear D gene. CDR3 length: 15 amino acids. V was shortened by 2 bases and J by 0 bases, with 10 bases between the two germline ends. In germline, CDR1 is SNHLY, CDR2 FYNNEI.

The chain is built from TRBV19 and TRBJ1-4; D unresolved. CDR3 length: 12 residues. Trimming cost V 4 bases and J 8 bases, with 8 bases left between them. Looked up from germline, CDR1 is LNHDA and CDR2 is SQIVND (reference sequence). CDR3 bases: TGTGCCAGTAGTACTTGGAAGGAAAAACTGTTTTTT. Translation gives CASSTWKEKLFF. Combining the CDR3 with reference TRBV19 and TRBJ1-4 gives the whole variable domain DGGITQSPKYLFRKEGQNVTLSCEQNLNHDAMYWYRQDPGQGLRLIYYSQIVNDFQKGDIAEGYSVSREKKESFPLTVTSAQKNPTAFYLCASSTWKEKLFFGSGTQLSVL.

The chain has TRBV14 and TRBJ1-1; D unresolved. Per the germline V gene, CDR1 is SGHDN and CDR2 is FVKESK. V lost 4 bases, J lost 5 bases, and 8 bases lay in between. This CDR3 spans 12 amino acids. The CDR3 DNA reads TGTGCCAGCAGCCCCTTTGGGACTGAAGCTTTCTTT. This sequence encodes CASSPFGTEAFF.

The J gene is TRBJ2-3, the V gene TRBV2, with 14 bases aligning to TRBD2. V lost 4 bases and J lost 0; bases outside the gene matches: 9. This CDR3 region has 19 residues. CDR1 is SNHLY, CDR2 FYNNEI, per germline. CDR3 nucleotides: TGTGCCAGCAGTGCGCGACTAGCGGGGGGGCCTATTAGCACAGATACGCAGTATTTT. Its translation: CASSARLAGGPISTDTQYF.

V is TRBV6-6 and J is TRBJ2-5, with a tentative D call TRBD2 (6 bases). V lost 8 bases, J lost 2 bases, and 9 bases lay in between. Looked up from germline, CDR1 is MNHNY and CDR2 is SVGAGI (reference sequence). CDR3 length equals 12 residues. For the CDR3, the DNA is TGTGCCAGCGGGACTGAACAAGAGACCCAGTACTTC. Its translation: CASGTEQETQYF.

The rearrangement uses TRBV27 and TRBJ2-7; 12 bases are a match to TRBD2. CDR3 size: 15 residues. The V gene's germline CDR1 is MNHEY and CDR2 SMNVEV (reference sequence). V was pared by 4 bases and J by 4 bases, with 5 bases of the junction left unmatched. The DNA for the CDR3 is TGTGCCAGCAGTTCAGGGACTAGCGGGCTGTACGAGCAGTACTTC. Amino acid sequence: CASSSGTSGLYEQYF.

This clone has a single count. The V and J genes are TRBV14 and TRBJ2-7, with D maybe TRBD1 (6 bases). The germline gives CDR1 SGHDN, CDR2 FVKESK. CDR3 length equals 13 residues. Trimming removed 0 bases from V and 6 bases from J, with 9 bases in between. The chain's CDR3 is CASSQETGSEQYF. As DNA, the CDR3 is TGTGCCAGCAGCCAAGAAACAGGGAGCGAGCAGTACTTC.

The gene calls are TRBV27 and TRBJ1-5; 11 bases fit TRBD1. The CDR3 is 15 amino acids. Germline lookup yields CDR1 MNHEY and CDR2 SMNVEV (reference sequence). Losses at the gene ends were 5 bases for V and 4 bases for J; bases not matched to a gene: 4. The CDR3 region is CASSPGTGGNQPQHF. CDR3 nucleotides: TGTGCCAGCAGTCCCGGGACAGGGGGAAATCAGCCCCAGCATTTT.

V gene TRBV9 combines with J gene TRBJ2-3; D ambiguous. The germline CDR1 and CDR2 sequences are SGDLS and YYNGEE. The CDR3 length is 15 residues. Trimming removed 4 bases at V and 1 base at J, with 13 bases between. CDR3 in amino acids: CASSLTGWGTDTQYF. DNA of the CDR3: TGTGCCAGCAGCCTTACCGGGTGGGGCACAGATACGCAGTATTTT.

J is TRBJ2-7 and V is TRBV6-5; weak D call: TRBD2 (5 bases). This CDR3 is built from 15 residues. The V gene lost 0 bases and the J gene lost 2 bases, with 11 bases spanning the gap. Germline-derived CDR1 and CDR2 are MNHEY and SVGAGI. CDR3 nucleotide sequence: TGTGCCAGCAGTTACTCGCGAGGACTGGCCTACGAGCAGTACTTC. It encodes CASSYSRGLAYEQYF.

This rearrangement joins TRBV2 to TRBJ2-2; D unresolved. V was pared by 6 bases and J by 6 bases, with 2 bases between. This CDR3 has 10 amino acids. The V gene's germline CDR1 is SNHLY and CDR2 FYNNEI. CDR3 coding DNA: TGTGCCAGCAGGGCCGGGGAGCTGTTTTTT. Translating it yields CASRAGELFF.